These 8 T cell receptor beta chains came from one sample sequenced in a study of T cell repertoires in cytomegalovirus infection. TCRdb fed the reads into MiXCR, producing one record per CDR3 protein. The table records about 920,000 distinct CDR3 sequences, roughly 30% of them present only once. No antigens are known for them. The sample was cultured CD8+ T cells from PBMCs, taken from culture after CMV antigen stimulation. These receptors were taken from a human donor in good health (CMV status not recorded). Some clones in this sample may be carry-over from other donors' samples.

This clonotype appeared once. The V and J genes are TRBV6-2 or TRBV6-3 and TRBJ2-5; 8 bases fit TRBD2. V shed 7 bases, J shed 5 bases, and the junction held 6 bases outside the gene matches. This CDR3 spans 13 amino acids. CDR1 and CDR2 (germline): MNHEY, SVGEGT. DNA of the CDR3: TGTGCCAGCACCCAGCGGGGGTATGAGACCCAGTACTTC. Its protein is CASTQRGYETQYF.

This clonotype was found many times. This rearrangement joins TRBV19 to TRBJ1-1, with D unresolved. The CDR3 is 13 amino acids. Germline-derived CDR1 and CDR2 are LNHDA and SQIVND (reference sequence). Trimming shortened V by 3 bases and J by 1 base, and 6 bases separated the two germline ends. The chain's CDR3 is CASSMSENTEAFF. The CDR3 bases are TGTGCCAGTAGTATGTCGGAGAACACTGAAGCTTTCTTT.

The chain employs TRBV6-5 and TRBJ2-1; TRBD1 or TRBD2 may be the D gene (5 bases each). Germline CDR1 reads MNHEY; CDR2 reads SVGAGI. The CDR3 sequence is 14 residues long. V lost 2 bases, J lost 2 bases, and 7 bases lay in between. As DNA, the CDR3 is TGTGCCAGCAGTTACGGGACCCCCTACAATGAGCAGTTCTTC. It specifies CASSYGTPYNEQFF.

CDR3 region: CASSFGGRGADSGNTIYF. DNA of the CDR3: TGTGCCAGCAGCTTCGGGGGGAGGGGGGCCGACTCTGGAAACACCATATATTTT. The rearrangement joins TRBV7-8 to TRBJ1-3, with D maybe TRBD1 (6 bases). Germline CDR1 reads SGHVS; CDR2 reads FQNEAQ. The CDR3 loop spans 18 amino acids. Trimming took 3 bases from V and 0 from J, leaving 18 bases between them.

The CDR3 DNA reads as TGTGCCAGCAGCTTAGTTAATTCACCCCTCCACTTT. Its translation: CASSLVNSPLHF. This chain links TRBV7-9 with TRBJ1-6; D is unclear. Germline V lookup: CDR1 SEHNR, CDR2 FQNEAQ (reference sequence). There are 12 residues in the CDR3. V gave up 1 base and J gave up 6 bases, with 1 base separating them.

The chain links TRBV4-3 to TRBJ1-2, with 8 bases aligning to TRBD1. CDR1 and CDR2 from the germline V gene are LGHNA and YSLEER. The CDR3 runs to 17 residues. Trimming cost V 4 bases and J 2 bases; bases outside gene matches: 12. The CDR3: CASSRSTGTGPNYGYTF. The CDR3 region has the DNA TGCGCCAGCAGCCGATCCACAGGGACAGGTCCCAACTATGGCTACACCTTC.

This chain links TRBV9 with TRBJ2-3; 12 bases are shared with TRBD2. This CDR3 is built from 19 residues. Per the germline V gene, CDR1 is SGDLS and CDR2 is YYNGEE. With 4 bases clipped from V and 6 bases from J, the junction kept 18 bases outside the gene matches. The DNA for the CDR3 is TGTGCCAGCAGCCACCACTCCCGCCCTAGCGGGGGGGCCGCTGATACGCAGTATTTT. As protein: CASSHHSRPSGGAADTQYF.

This sequence joins TRBV7-6 and TRBJ2-2, with no clear D. CDR1 is SGHVS and CDR2 is FNYEAQ in the germline V gene. The germline V and J ends were trimmed by 10 bases and 1 base, with 7 bases remaining between them. The CDR3 is made up of 12 amino acids. The CDR3 is CAIRQNTGELFF. As DNA, the CDR3 is TGTGCCATAAGACAGAACACCGGGGAGCTGTTTTTT. Full variable domain (rest looked up from reference TRBV7-6 and TRBJ2-2): GAGVSQSPRYKVTKRGQDVALRCDPISGHVSLYWYRQALGQGPEFLTYFNYEAQQDKSGLPNDRFSAERPEGSISTLTIQRTEQRDSAMYRCAIRQNTGELFFGEGSRLTVL.